A single sample is the source of the 27 T cell receptor beta chains below, sequenced in a study of regulatory T cells in long-lasting Graves disease. Specified time point: newly diagnosed GD, antithyroid drugs for less than 3 months. Extracted PBMC RNA gave rise to the TCR library. Investigators prepared the TCR beta libraries by applying iRepertoire HTBI primers and Arm-PCR of CDR3 regions. TCRdb re-derived calls from the multiplex PCR reads in MiXCR, one entry per CDR3 protein. The sample includes 350,000 to 500,000 distinct CDR3 sequences, 12% to 15% of them seen just once. These data were also reused for a study on T cells in Graves' hyperthyroidism and ophthalmopathy.

This material consisted of peripheral blood mononuclear cells (PBMCs), taken at new diagnosis, from a patient treated with antithyroid drugs. The source of these receptors is a woman in her fifties or sixties with Graves disease.

This clonotype was detected only a few times. V and J are TRBV3-1 and TRBJ2-5, with no clear D. V was cut by 0 bases and J by 9 bases, with 8 bases left in between. Germline V gene lookup returns CDR1 LGHDT and CDR2 YNNKEL (reference sequence). This CDR3 contains 12 residues. CDR3 loop: CASSQELAAQYF. Written as DNA, the CDR3 is TGTGCCAGCAGCCAAGAATTAGCAGCCCAGTACTTC.

This clonotype was recorded at least ten times. CDR3 DNA sequence: TGTGCCAGCAGTGTGGGGCAGGGGGCAGGTGGCTACACCTTC. It yields the protein CASSVGQGAGGYTF. This rearrangement joins TRBV6-1 to TRBJ1-2, with 8 bases lining up with TRBD1. Germline CDR1 MNHNS, CDR2 SASEGT. The CDR3 totals 14 residues. Germline trimming cut 4 bases from V and 7 bases from J; bases unmatched to any gene: 8.

This clonotype was detected only a few times. The chain uses TRBV9 and TRBJ2-1, with TRBD2 matching 7 bases. CDR1 is SGDLS, CDR2 YYNGEE, per germline. The CDR3 length is 15 residues. Trimming took 0 bases from V and 9 from J; bases not matched to a gene: 9. CDR3 DNA: TGTGCCAGCAGCGTAGCGGGGGAGGGGACGCGTGAGCAGTTCTTC. It yields the protein CASSVAGEGTREQFF.

The V call is TRBV19, the J call TRBJ1-1; weak D call: TRBD1 (5 bases). This CDR3 is 13 amino acids long. The V end lost 3 bases, the J end lost 5 bases, and 10 bases lay between the germline ends. The germline gives CDR1 LNHDA, CDR2 SQIVND (reference sequence). The CDR3 DNA reads as TGTGCCAGTAGTATCGAGGGGATTACTGAAGCTTTCTTT. Protein: CASSIEGITEAFF.

This clonotype appeared many times. The gene calls are TRBV11-2 and TRBJ2-2; D tentatively fits TRBD1 or TRBD2 (6 bases each). CDR1 and CDR2 (germline): SGHAT, FQNNGV. The CDR3 spans 15 residues. Trimming took 1 base from V and 5 from J, leaving 11 bases between them. CDR3 loop: CASSLGGTTTGELFF. For the CDR3, the DNA is TGTGCCAGCAGCTTAGGCGGGACAACAACCGGGGAGCTGTTTTTT.

This clonotype was recorded many times. DNA of the CDR3: TGCAGTGCCGGGACTAGCGGGATTGAAGAGACCCAGTACTTC. Translation gives CSAGTSGIEETQYF. The chain recombines TRBV20-1 with TRBJ2-5, with 13 bases matching TRBD2. Unmatched junction bases numbered 4, after V lost 6 bases and J lost 3 bases. Germline CDR1 DFQATT, CDR2 SNEGSKA (reference sequence). The CDR3 contains 14 residues.

This clonotype has a count of ten or more. The V call is TRBV7-8, the J call TRBJ2-1; D remains ambiguous. From germline, CDR1 is SGHVS and CDR2 FQNEAQ. The CDR3 has 13 residues. V gave up 1 base and J gave up 9 bases, with 10 bases separating them. The DNA of the CDR3 is TGTGCCAGCAGCTTAGGTTTGGGCGGTGAGCAGTTCTTC. It yields the protein CASSLGLGGEQFF.

Remarks on this clonotype: A read error may explain this, as a much larger clone is one base away. The J gene is TRBJ2-1, the V gene TRBV11-2, with 10 bases identical to TRBD2. The CDR3 is 15 residues long. Germline V gives CDR1 SGHAT, CDR2 FQNNGV. CDR3: CATSSVAGGGDEQFF. CDR3 nucleotides: TGTGCCACCAGCTCAGTAGCGGGAGGAGGGGATGAGCAGTTCTTC.

This clonotype was observed at least ten times. This chain connects TRBV28 to TRBJ2-1; D is undetermined. Looked up from germline, CDR1 is MDHEN and CDR2 is SYDVKM. V lost 2 bases and J lost 9, with 11 bases in between. CDR3 size: 13 residues. The CDR3 region has the DNA TGTGCCAGCAGTTTAGGCTCGGTTGGTGAGCAGTTCTTC. Amino acids: CASSLGSVGEQFF.

This clonotype occurred a few times. The rearrangement joins TRBV6-1 to TRBJ2-3; 8 bases map to TRBD2. The CDR3 has 15 amino acids. The germline V gene encodes CDR1 MNHNS and CDR2 SASEGT. V dropped 6 bases and J dropped 0; count of bases not matched to a gene: 5. CDR3 sequence reads: CASRMSGGSTDTQYF. In DNA, the CDR3 is TGTGCCAGCAGAATGAGCGGGGGAAGCACAGATACGCAGTATTTT.

J is TRBJ2-1 and V is TRBV28, with D possibly being TRBD1 (6 bases). Looked up from germline, CDR1 is MDHEN and CDR2 is SYDVKM. The CDR3 runs 13 residues. Here the CDR3 DNA reads TGTTCCTCGAGGGACAACTCCTACAATGAGCAGTTCTTC. Amino acid sequence: CSSRDNSYNEQFF.

In its sample, this clonotype was seen a few times. The V and J genes are TRBV2 and TRBJ1-5; 7 nucleotides line up with TRBD1. The V and J ends lost 4 bases and 2 bases, in that order; junction bases with no gene match: 5. Germline V lookup: CDR1 SNHLY, CDR2 FYNNEI. The CDR3 spans 15 residues. The CDR3 reads CASSGQGFRNQPQHF. The CDR3 nucleotides read TGTGCCAGCAGTGGACAGGGTTTTCGCAATCAGCCCCAGCATTTT.

This clonotype came up many times. This chain joins TRBV6-5 and TRBJ1-2; tentative D call: TRBD1 (5 bases). Per the germline V gene, CDR1 is MNHEY and CDR2 is SVGAGI. Trimming removed 1 base from V and 2 bases from J, with 14 bases in between. This CDR3 is 16 amino acids long. In DNA form, the CDR3 reads TGTGCCAGCAGTTACTGGATACAAGGGGCCAACTATGGCTACACCTTC. Protein: CASSYWIQGANYGYTF.

In its sample, this clonotype was seen many times. In DNA form, the CDR3 reads TGTGCCAGTAGCCCCGTAGGTCAGCCCCAGCATTTT. This codes for CASSPVGQPQHF. V usage is TRBV19 and J usage is TRBJ1-5, with no clear D. V dropped 6 bases and J dropped 6 bases, with 9 bases sitting between them. In germline, CDR1 is LNHDA, CDR2 SQIVND (reference sequence). This CDR3 comprises 12 residues.

This clonotype came up many times. The V call is TRBV5-1, the J call TRBJ2-7; TRBD1 is a possible D gene (6 bases). CDR3 length equals 14 residues. Trimming removed 5 bases from V and 2 bases from J, with 14 bases in between. Germline loops: CDR1 SGHRS, CDR2 YFSETQ. The CDR3 DNA is TGCGCCAGCAGTTCTGCCGGGACACCCTACGAGCAGTACTTC. Encoded protein: CASSSAGTPYEQYF.

This clonotype was seen more than once but under ten times. The chain recombines TRBV4-1 with TRBJ2-1, with TRBD1 matching over 9 bases. The CDR3 spans 15 residues. Germline loops: CDR1 MGHRA, CDR2 YSYEKL. Unmatched junction bases numbered 5, after V lost 1 base and J lost 7 bases. CDR3 bases: TGCGCCAGCAGCCAAGGGACAGGGGATGGGAATGAGCAGTTCTTC. As protein: CASSQGTGDGNEQFF.

V gene TRBV20-1 combines with J gene TRBJ2-5; TRBD2 agrees at 12 bases. This CDR3 spans 14 amino acids. The germline gives CDR1 DFQATT, CDR2 SNEGSKA (reference sequence). The trim removed 1 base at V and 4 bases at J, leaving 1 base unmatched. In DNA, the CDR3 is TGCAGTGCTAGAGTGGGACTAGCGGGAGAGACCCAGTACTTC. Translating gives CSARVGLAGETQYF.

This clonotype turned up a few times. A much larger clone lies one base from this, so it may be a read error. This chain uses TRBV3-1 with TRBJ1-1; TRBD1 matches 9 bases. This CDR3 has 15 amino acids. CDR1 and CDR2 (germline): LGHDT, YNNKEL (reference sequence). Trimming cost V 1 base and J 4 bases; bases outside gene matches: 4. The CDR3 region is CASSQAGTGPTEAFF. The CDR3 DNA sequence: TGTGCCAGCAGCCAAGCCGGGACAGGGCCCACTGAAGCTTTCTTT.

This clonotype was counted a few times. The chain couples TRBV3-1 to TRBJ2-3; D unclear. The CDR3 has 17 residues. Trimming cost V 1 base and J 0 bases, with 14 bases left between them. Per the germline V gene, CDR1 is LGHDT and CDR2 is YNNKEL (reference sequence). The CDR3 reads CASSQGAERISTDTQYF. The CDR3 region has the DNA TGTGCCAGCAGCCAAGGGGCAGAGAGAATTAGCACAGATACGCAGTATTTT.

This clonotype occurred many times. J is TRBJ1-4 and V is TRBV29-1; TRBD1 matches at 9 bases. Per the germline V gene, CDR1 is SQVTM and CDR2 is ANQGSEA. The CDR3 runs to 13 residues. The ends lost 6 bases at V and 6 bases at J; junction bases unmatched: 5. CDR3 loop: CSVGQGMDEKLFF. As DNA, the CDR3 is TGCAGCGTAGGACAGGGGATGGATGAAAAACTGTTTTTT. The variable domain in full, completed from reference TRBV29-1 and TRBJ1-4, reads SAVISQKPSRDICQRGTSLTIQCQVDSQVTMMFWYRQQPGQSLTLIATANQGSEATYESGFVIDKFPISRPNLTFSTLTVSNMSPEDSSIYLCSVGQGMDEKLFFGSGTQLSVL.

This clonotype was recorded many times. The rearrangement joins TRBV25-1 to TRBJ2-1, with D possibly TRBD2 on 6 matching bases. V was cut by 2 bases and J by 3 bases, with 11 bases left in between. Germline assignment: CDR1 MGHDK and CDR2 SYGVNS. The CDR3 totals 15 residues. The CDR3, as DNA: TGTGCCAGCAGTGAAGTCGGGGGTTACTACAATGAGCAGTTCTTC. It codes for CASSEVGGYYNEQFF.

This clonotype has ten or more counts. This chain joins TRBV6-5 and TRBJ2-7, with a weak D call TRBD2 (5 bases). CDR1 and CDR2 from the germline V gene are MNHEY and SVGAGI. The CDR3 is 15 residues long. Trimming removed 2 bases at V and 7 bases at J, with 18 bases between. CDR3 residues: CASSYAPEVVREQYF. CDR3 DNA sequence: TGTGCCAGCAGTTACGCGCCGGAGGTGGTGAGAGAGCAGTACTTC.

The genes are TRBV7-9 and TRBJ2-7; no reliable D call. The germline V and J ends were trimmed by 4 bases and 7 bases, with 20 bases remaining between them. This CDR3 has 15 amino acids. Per germline, CDR1 SEHNR and CDR2 FQNEAQ (reference sequence). CDR3 nucleotides: TGTGCCAGCAGCTCACCGTCGACCTCTTCCTTGGAGCAGTACTTC. This gives the protein CASSSPSTSSLEQYF.

This clonotype appeared many times. The V and J genes are TRBV5-5 and TRBJ2-1, with 12 bases that match TRBD2. This CDR3 spans 15 amino acids. Germline CDR1 SGHKS, CDR2 YYEKEE (reference sequence). V was pared by 0 bases and J by 7 bases, with 2 bases of the junction left unmatched. The CDR3 here is CASSLETSGRNEQFF. The CDR3 nucleotides are TGTGCCAGCAGCTTGGAGACTAGCGGGAGAAATGAGCAGTTCTTC.

This clonotype was detected many times. The rearrangement uses TRBV12-3 or TRBV12-4 and TRBJ2-1, with 7 bases identical to TRBD1. The trim removed 4 bases at V and 6 bases at J, leaving 3 bases unmatched. The CDR3 extends over 13 amino acids. In DNA, the CDR3 is TGTGCCAGCAGTTCCACAGGGGCCAATGAGCAGTTCTTC. It is translated as CASSSTGANEQFF.

The sample holds many counts of this clonotype. The junction does not match germline at one end; this may be a read error. The chain has TRBV7-7 and TRBJ2-5, with a tentative D call TRBD2 (6 bases). Germline loops: CDR1 SSHAT, CDR2 FNYEAQ (reference sequence). This CDR3 is 15 amino acids long. The DNA of the CDR3 is TGTGCTAGCAGCTTAAGCGCGGGATCCCAAGAGACCCAGTACTTC. Translating it yields CASSLSAGSQETQYF. The whole variable domain, remainder taken from reference TRBV7-7 and TRBJ2-5, is GAGVSQSPRYKVTKRGQDVTLRCDPISSHATLYWYQQALGQGPEFLTYFNYEAQPDKSGLPSDRFSAERPEGSISTLTIQRTEQRDSAMYRCASSLSAGSQETQYFGPGTRLLVL.

Only a few counts were recorded for this clonotype. This chain connects TRBV27 to TRBJ2-3; D is unresolved. Trimming pared 3 bases from V and 2 bases from J, leaving 6 bases between. This CDR3 is 13 amino acids long. From germline, CDR1 is MNHEY and CDR2 SMNVEV (reference sequence). Here the CDR3 DNA reads TGTGCCAGCAGTTTCGTGGACACAGATACGCAGTATTTT. This codes for CASSFVDTDTQYF.